This T cell receptor (beta chain) was observed in a study of OX40 agonist ivuxolimab in advanced cancers. Regarding the complete study: Ivuxolimab, which targeted the costimulatory receptor OX40 (CD134), was an agonistic, fully human IgG2 monoclonal antibody. Intravenous ivuxolimab was administered to patients every 2 weeks at six dose levels: 0.01, 0.1, 0.3, 1.5, 3 and 10 mg/kg. Among the approximately 50 dose-escalation patients, about 19 had hepatocellular carcinoma, approximately 15 melanoma, 9 renal cell carcinoma and 9 head and neck cancer. In the dose-escalation cohort, 75% to 90% of patients were male, and the mean age was roughly 60 years with a range of roughly 23 to 79. Patients were allowed to have had prior anti-PD-1, anti-PD-L1 or anti-CTLA-4 therapy, and around 43% of the dose-escalation patients had been treated with checkpoint inhibitors. Partial responses occurred in three dose-escalation patients: two with cutaneous melanoma and one with hepatocellular carcinoma. The purpose of peripheral TCRbeta sequencing was to test whether ivuxolimab changed TCR sequence diversity and led to clonal T-cell expansion. The paper describes the monotherapy dose-escalation part (N ≈ 51 patients) of the phase I trial of ivuxolimab.

Patients with a history of autoimmune disease or receiving systemic immunosuppression were excluded from the trial. In every dose cohort, peripheral blood was drawn for TCR sequencing at baseline, cycle 4 day 1, and cycle 7 day 1. Samples were obtained from an open-label, multicenter, first-in-human phase I dose-escalation trial of ivuxolimab. Adults with locally advanced or metastatic melanoma, renal cell carcinoma, hepatocellular carcinoma or head and neck squamous cell carcinoma were enrolled in the trial. Before TCR sequencing, CD4+ and CD8+ T cells were separately sorted from peripheral blood. Reading from cysteine to phenylalanine, the CDR3 counts 17 amino acids. Of the read, only the CDR3 DNA is kept; its 51 bases are in frame from base 1. Reading the germline V gene gives CDR1 LGHNA and CDR2 YNFKEQ. At the junction V is shortened by 4 bases and J by 0 bases; bases outside the gene matches: 8.

Overall results and qualifications from the work: Antigen specificity was not determined for the clonally expanded peripheral T cells. After ivuxolimab, more expanded clones were found on average in CD8+ T cells than in CD4+ T cells. In the 0.1-3.0 mg/kg groups, partial responders had among the lowest normalized peripheral clonal expansion, particularly in CD8+ T cells. Low levels of normalized T-cell clonal expansion were also shown by some nonresponding patients. At doses of 0.1 to 3.0 mg/kg, clonal expansion of both CD4+ and CD8+ T cells in blood was seen between baseline and week 6.

Remarks on this clone: The specificity of this receptor is unknown. Qualities for individual bases were not recorded, and no much larger clone is one base off.

For sequencing of the TCRbeta CDR3 region, genomic DNA was extracted from the sorted cells. TCRbeta CDR3 regions were sequenced using the immunoSEQ Assay. TCRdb stores this immuneACCESS table with in-frame sequences only. Part of the clones is absent; in the studies checked, under half of the shortfall reflects unresolved V genes, and no reason is known for the rest. This sample has 90,000 to 100,000 clones in its table, and 88% of those were observed once. The top ten constitute over 0.65% of the sample. The rearrangement combines TRBV4-2 with TRBJ2-5; 10 bases in the middle match TRBD2. Material: CD4+ or CD8+ T cells sorted from blood, obtained in a trial of the OX40 agonist ivuxolimab. This clonotype was sampled from an adult with an advanced solid tumor such as melanoma, head and neck, liver or kidney cancer. Read as DNA, the sequence is TGTGCCAGCAGCCGTCTATTCACTAGCGGGAACCAAGAGACCCAGTACTTC. It specifies CASSRLFTSGNQETQYF.